Given below is one T cell receptor beta chain in context. Clones were sequenced by immunoSEQ multiplex PCR, and TCRdb holds only the in-frame ones, with some missing. The sample yields around 71,000 clones, roughly 92% seen once. The sample originates from a study of graft-versus-host responses after intestinal transplantation. Across the study: Each transplant was multivisceral, liver-intestinal, or isolated intestinal.

This receptor was obtained from a human patient who received an intestinal transplant, so some T cells may come from the graft donor. The sequencing used bone marrow, collected approximately 740 days after intestinal transplantation.

The CDR3 protein is CASSFTEAFF. The CDR3 DNA reads TGTGCCAGCAGTTTCACCGAAGCTTTCTTT. The chain couples TRBV2 to TRBJ1-1, with no clear D. V was cut by 5 bases and J by 8 bases, with 6 bases left in between. CDR3 size: 10 residues. Germline V lookup: CDR1 SNHLY, CDR2 FYNNEI.